This passage covers 7 T cell receptor beta chains from one sample sequenced in a study of blood T cell repertoires in COVID-19. Repertoires were generated with immunoSEQ multiplex PCR, while TCRdb's copy carries only in-frame clones and drops some. The sample shows roughly 350,000 clones, about 85% of them seen only once. The sample consisted of peripheral blood. All receptors come from a woman in her late teens or twenties with acute or convalescent COVID-19.

This chain uses TRBV18 with TRBJ2-7, with D possibly being TRBD2 (6 bases). CDR1 is KGHSH and CDR2 is LQKENI in the germline V gene. V was cut by 6 bases and J by 0 bases, with 15 bases left in between. The CDR3 is made up of 15 amino acids. CDR3 DNA sequence: TGTGCCAGCTCCTGGCGGGGTACGCTCTCCTACGAGCAGTACTTC. It codes for CASSWRGTLSYEQYF.

The V and J genes are TRBV7-3 and TRBJ2-3; TRBD2 might be the D (5 bases). The germline V gene has CDR1 SGHTA and CDR2 FQGTGA. The CDR3 spans 14 residues. Trimming took off 6 bases at V and 4 bases at J, with 14 bases between the two ends. CDR3 sequence: CASSGSSGSDTQYF. The CDR3 coding sequence is TGTGCCAGCAGTGGCTCAAGCGGTTCAGATACGCAGTATTTT.

This clone was detected once. V is TRBV6-5 and J is TRBJ1-5; the D gene is possibly TRBD1 (6 bases). The V and J ends lost 7 bases and 2 bases respectively, with 15 bases between them. Germline lookup yields CDR1 MNHEY and CDR2 SVGAGI. The CDR3 length is 15 residues. The CDR3 spells CASTTGGLGNQPQHF. The CDR3 region has the DNA TGTGCCAGCACCACGGGGGGCTTGGGCAATCAGCCCCAGCATTTT.

The gene calls are TRBV9 and TRBJ2-3, with TRBD2 identical over 7 bases. Germline CDR1 reads SGDLS; CDR2 reads YYNGEE. The CDR3 covers 14 residues. The J segment lost 3 bases and the V segment lost 4 bases, leaving 5 bases of the junction unmatched. The CDR3 here is CASSLMGGTDTQYF. The DNA of the CDR3 is TGTGCCAGCAGCCTCATGGGGGGGACAGATACGCAGTATTTT.

This clone has just one count. V and J are TRBV6-4 and TRBJ2-1, with D perhaps TRBD1 (6 bases). V was clipped by 4 bases and J by 7 bases, with 14 bases between them. The CDR3 loop spans 14 amino acids. Germline V gene data show CDR1 as MRHNA and CDR2 as SNTAGT. As DNA, the CDR3 is TGTGCCAGCAGTGGACAGGAATCTTCGAATGAGCAGTTCTTC. This encodes CASSGQESSNEQFF.

The chain joins TRBV5-1 to TRBJ1-4; TRBD1 might be the D (5 bases). The germline CDR1 and CDR2 sequences are SGHRS and YFSETQ. V dropped 4 bases and J dropped 2 bases, with 15 bases sitting between them. This CDR3 is 16 amino acids long. CDR3 loop: CASSRETGGTNEKLFF. In DNA, the CDR3 is TGCGCCAGCAGCCGTGAAACAGGAGGGACTAATGAAAAACTGTTTTTT.

The chain joins TRBV29-1 to TRBJ1-3, with 7 bases matching TRBD1. J gave up 0 bases and V 4 bases, and 0 bases lay outside the gene matches. This CDR3 spans 13 amino acids. Germline-derived CDR1 and CDR2 are SQVTM and ANQGSEA. The CDR3 is CSVGQGSGNTIYF. The CDR3 nucleotides read TGCAGCGTTGGACAGGGCTCTGGAAACACCATATATTTT.